This paragraph covers one T cell receptor (beta chain) sequence. This sample is part of a study of blood T cells in healthy people across ages. Study overall: Template switching captured about one barcoded beta molecule per two T cells.

Healthy Caucasian individuals from Russia aged roughly 6 to 90 served as donors. Primed by a sample-barcoded 5' primer and a J-beta primer mix, a second PCR proceeded for about 7 to 11 cycles. Every cDNA was tagged by a template-switch adaptor with 12 random nucleotides. TCRdb fed the 5' RACE reads into MiXCR, producing one record per CDR3 protein. This sample has 380,000 or so distinct CDR3 sequences, with roughly half found just once. Source material: blood. This sequence was found in a man aged 55 to 69 in good health.

CDR3 sequence: CASSYAGQPNEQYF. In DNA, the CDR3 is TGTGCCAGCAGTTACGCGGGACAGCCCAATGAGCAGTACTTC. The chain joins TRBV6-5 to TRBJ2-7; perhaps TRBD1 as D (7 bases). The CDR3 covers 14 residues. Trimming cost V 2 bases and J 7 bases, with 15 bases left between them. Germline CDR1 and CDR2: MNHEY and SVGAGI.